These T cell receptor beta chains were read from a single sample in a study of shared clonotypes between healthy human individuals. Profiled with immunoSEQ multiplex PCR; TCRdb holds only in-frame clones, not every one. The sample lists hundreds of thousands of clones, approximately 80% seen once, with about 12% in the top ten. The source material was PBMCs. The source is a woman between 40 and 55 years old in good health. Some clones in this sample may be carry-over from other donors' samples. The CDR3 runs from the conserved cysteine through the conserved F or W.

J gene: .
V gene: TRBV25-1
CDR3 length: 16
CDR3 protein: CASSGPGTGGLGEQFF

J gene: TRBJ2-7
V gene: TRBV28
CDR3 length: 16
CDR3 protein: CASIRGSVSNPYEQYF

J gene: TRBJ1-1
V gene: TRBV28
CDR3 length: 14
CDR3 protein: CASSSGQGGTEAFF

J gene: TRBJ2-2
V gene: TRBV9
CDR3 length: 13
CDR3 protein: CASSVATSKKLFF

J gene: .
V gene: TRBV15
CDR3 length: 13
CDR3 protein: CATSRDRVTEQYF

J gene: TRBJ2-1
V gene: TRBV6-5
CDR3 length: 14
CDR3 protein: CASSYSARGNEQFF

J gene: TRBJ2-1
V gene: TRBV29-1
CDR3 length: 14
CDR3 protein: CSVVRGPSYNEQFF

J gene: TRBJ2-7
V gene: TRBV5-6
CDR3 length: 14
CDR3 protein: CASSLGAPGGEQYF

J gene: TRBJ2-7
V gene: TRBV6-6
CDR3 length: 14
CDR3 protein: CASSYSEGPYEQYF

J gene: TRBJ1-1
V gene: TRBV18
CDR3 length: 12
CDR3 protein: CASSPGQTEAFF

J gene: TRBJ1-1
V gene: TRBV6-6
CDR3 length: 16
CDR3 protein: CASSFTPGQGALEAFF

J gene: TRBJ2-5
V gene: TRBV27
CDR3 length: 16
CDR3 protein: CASSPFLDRGRETQYF

J gene: TRBJ2-2
V gene: TRBV4-1
CDR3 length: 15
CDR3 protein: CASSQEPLAIGELFF

J gene: TRBJ2-1
V gene: TRBV14
CDR3 length: 17
CDR3 protein: CASSQGVSGSSHNEQFF

J gene: TRBJ2-3
V gene: TRBV19
CDR3 length: 14
CDR3 protein: CASSPQMGLDTQYF

J gene: TRBJ2-1
V gene: TRBV28
CDR3 length: 16
CDR3 protein: CASSLSEGLAGGRQFF

J gene: TRBJ2-4
V gene: TRBV4-3
CDR3 length: 15
CDR3 protein: CASSQGGQGADIQYF

J gene: TRBJ2-1
V gene: TRBV10-1
CDR3 length: 15
CDR3 protein: CASSESGGSERERFF

J gene: TRBJ2-7
V gene: TRBV28
CDR3 length: 13
CDR3 protein: CASKIGLSYEQYF

J gene: TRBJ2-3
V gene: TRBV29-1
CDR3 length: 13
CDR3 protein: CSVKSEPTDTQYF

J gene: TRBJ2-3
V gene: TRBV6-5
CDR3 length: 14
CDR3 protein: CASSRDYRTDTQYF

J gene: TRBJ1-2
V gene: TRBV29-1
CDR3 length: 14
CDR3 protein: CSVERQGGTYGYTF

J gene: TRBJ2-1
V gene: TRBV7-3
CDR3 length: 13
CDR3 protein: CASSLMTYNEQFF

J gene: TRBJ2-1
V gene: TRBV5-1
CDR3 length: 13
CDR3 protein: CASSLIEGGEQFF

J gene: TRBJ2-5
V gene: TRBV9
CDR3 length: 14
CDR3 protein: CASSKTAGQETQYF

J gene: TRBJ2-2
V gene: TRBV29-1
CDR3 length: 14
CDR3 protein: CSVPGHVNTGELFF

J gene: TRBJ2-2
V gene: TRBV6-5
CDR3 length: 15
CDR3 protein: CASSTNSRGTGELFF

J gene: TRBJ1-5
V gene: TRBV19
CDR3 length: 14
CDR3 protein: CASSPRQPNQPQHF

J gene: TRBJ2-3
V gene: TRBV7-9
CDR3 length: 15
CDR3 protein: CASSFGLAGADTQYF

J gene: TRBJ2-7
V gene: TRBV28
CDR3 length: 15
CDR3 protein: CASSLTGQGSGEQYF

J gene: TRBJ2-7
V gene: TRBV7-9
CDR3 length: 16
CDR3 protein: CASSLAPGLPGYEQYF

J gene: TRBJ1-1
V gene: TRBV28
CDR3 length: 14
CDR3 protein: CASSPDQGPGEAFF

J gene: TRBJ1-1
V gene: TRBV7-2
CDR3 length: 13
CDR3 protein: CASTTRGVTEAFF

J gene: TRBJ2-5
V gene: TRBV7-2
CDR3 length: 15
CDR3 protein: CASSPVAGVEETQYF

J gene: TRBJ2-5
V gene: TRBV6-5
CDR3 length: 14
CDR3 protein: CASSGASGMETQYF

J gene: TRBJ1-1
V gene: TRBV2
CDR3 length: 14
CDR3 protein: CASSGRRGSTEAFF

J gene: TRBJ1-2
V gene: TRBV10-2
CDR3 length: 13
CDR3 protein: CASNWYRGYGYTF

J gene: TRBJ2-5
V gene: TRBV10-3
CDR3 length: 15
CDR3 protein: CAIRAGTGDAETQYF

J gene: TRBJ1-2
V gene: TRBV27
CDR3 length: 14
CDR3 protein: CASSFSRGSYGYTF

J gene: TRBJ2-2
V gene: TRBV28
CDR3 length: 15
CDR3 protein: CASSLGTINTGELFF

J gene: TRBJ2-7
V gene: TRBV5-4
CDR3 length: 12
CDR3 protein: CASSLAGNEQYF

J gene: TRBJ2-7
V gene: TRBV4-2
CDR3 length: 14
CDR3 protein: CASSQGGRRYEQYF

J gene: TRBJ1-5
V gene: TRBV4-3
CDR3 length: 14
CDR3 protein: CASSLGTDNQPQHF

J gene: TRBJ2-2
V gene: TRBV28
CDR3 length: 15
CDR3 protein: CASSLGSLETGELFF

J gene: TRBJ2-7
V gene: TRBV19
CDR3 length: 14
CDR3 protein: CASSIDWSGYEQYF

J gene: TRBJ1-2
V gene: TRBV5-1
CDR3 length: 16
CDR3 protein: CASSLDYRVIRYGYTF

J gene: TRBJ1-5
V gene: TRBV27
CDR3 length: 14
CDR3 protein: CASSFTGRGQPQHF

J gene: TRBJ2-5
V gene: TRBV10-3
CDR3 length: 14
CDR3 protein: CAISESALQETQYF

J gene: TRBJ2-1
V gene: TRBV7-1
CDR3 length: 15
CDR3 protein: CASSFRTSGHNEQFF

J gene: TRBJ2-7
V gene: TRBV7-3
CDR3 length: 15
CDR3 protein: CASSLLLAGGYEQYF

J gene: TRBJ2-2
V gene: TRBV5-1
CDR3 length: 15
CDR3 protein: CASSYGTGNAGELFF

J gene: TRBJ2-1
V gene: TRBV4-1
CDR3 length: 14
CDR3 protein: CASSQGPSANEQFF

J gene: TRBJ1-4
V gene: TRBV18
CDR3 length: 16
CDR3 protein: CASSLPGPATNEKLFF

J gene: TRBJ1-1
V gene: TRBV9
CDR3 length: 15
CDR3 protein: CASSVGGGMNTEAFF